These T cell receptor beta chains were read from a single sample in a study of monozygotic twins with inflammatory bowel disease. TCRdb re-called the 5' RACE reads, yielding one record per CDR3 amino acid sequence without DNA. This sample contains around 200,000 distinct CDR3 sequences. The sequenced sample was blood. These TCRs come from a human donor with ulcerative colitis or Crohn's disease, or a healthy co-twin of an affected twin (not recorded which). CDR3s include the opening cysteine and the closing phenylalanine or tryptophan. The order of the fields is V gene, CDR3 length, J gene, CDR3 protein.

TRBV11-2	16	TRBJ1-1	CASSRLGRGARTEAFF
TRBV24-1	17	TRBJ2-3	CATSDGTTRGSTDTQYF
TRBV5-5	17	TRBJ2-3	CASSQPGTATSTDTQYF
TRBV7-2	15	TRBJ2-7	CASSLAATGTYEQYF
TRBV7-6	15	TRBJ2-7	CASLPVAGGHDEQYF
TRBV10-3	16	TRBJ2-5	CAISEYGAQERKTQYF
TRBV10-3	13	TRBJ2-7	CAISEQATYEQYF
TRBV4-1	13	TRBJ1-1	CASSQGNIREAFF
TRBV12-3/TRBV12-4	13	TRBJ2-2	CASSFGRAGELFF
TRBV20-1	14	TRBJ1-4	CSAEDRILREKLFF